Reported below is one T cell receptor beta chain. This sample was included in a study of control samples from healthy donors and cancer patients. Sequenced by immunoSEQ multiplex PCR; TCRdb stores in-frame clones only, minus some. Among about 130,000 clones listed, around nine tenths were seen once. Trimming stripped 0 bases from V and 7 bases from J, with 6 bases between. CDR1 is GTSNPN, CDR2 SVGIG, per germline (reference sequence). There are 12 residues in the CDR3. V is TRBV30 and J is TRBJ1-4; the D is unclear. Sequenced: PBMCs. The source of this sequence is a man in his forties or fifties with head and neck cancer. CDR3 region: CAWSVLREKLFF. CDR3 DNA: TGTGCCTGGAGTGTTTTACGTGAAAAACTGTTTTTT.